Detailed here is one T cell receptor (beta chain). The antigen remains undetermined. Every patient had mismatch repair deficiency by PCR or immunohistochemistry. The data stem from a study of PD-1 blockade in mismatch repair-deficient tumors. On the study more broadly: Patients had approximately 12 mismatch repair-deficient cancer types and were previously treated and progressing.

The repertoire was sequenced with immunoSEQ multiplex PCR; TCRdb's copy has only in-frame clones and lacks some. The sample consists of about 51,000 clones, roughly 80% of them appearing once. Trimming at V came to 7 bases and at J to 1 base, leaving 6 bases not matched to a gene. Germline CDR1 reads MNHEY; CDR2 reads SVGAGI. The CDR3 length is 15 residues. Study-level findings and limits: Tumor-resident clones, often absent from pretreatment blood, expanded after pembrolizumab and then contracted.

The source was peripheral blood, collected approximately 20 weeks after starting pembrolizumab. The rearrangement joins TRBV6-5 to TRBJ2-7; TRBD2 agrees at 11 bases. The origin of this receptor is an adult with mismatch repair-deficient cancer. This CDR3 reads CASKGASGGSYEQYF. DNA for the CDR3: TGTGCCAGCAAAGGGGCTAGCGGGGGGTCCTACGAGCAGTACTTC.